This is a list of T cell receptor beta chains from one sample in a study of T cell responses to AZD1222 COVID-19 vaccine. Clones were sequenced by immunoSEQ multiplex PCR, and TCRdb holds only the in-frame ones, with some missing. The sample yields 240,000 or so clones, more than 85% seen once. The specimen comprised peripheral blood, sampled on day 0 of AZD1222 vaccination. Receptors originate from an adult in good health. Both conserved end residues are part of each CDR3. A D gene is named only where the DNA matches it firmly. Size is omitted from some rows. Given values are once, few, many or a class for expanded clones.

v_call	j_call	clone_size	d_call	cdr3_aa	cdr3_nt
TRBV5-5	TRBJ1-1	-	TRBD1	CASRLDRGGTEAFF	TGTGCCAGCAGATTGGACAGGGGTGGAACTGAAGCTTTCTTT
TRBV4-1	TRBJ1-1	once	-	CASSQGPGANTEAFF	TGCGCCAGCAGCCAAGGGCCGGGGGCGAACACTGAAGCTTTCTTT
TRBV27	TRBJ2-7	few	TRBD2	CASRGLAQGIEQYF	TGTGCCAGCAGGGGACTAGCGCAAGGCATCGAGCAGTACTTC
TRBV30	TRBJ1-1	-	TRBD1	CAWTRDRVGEAFF	TGTGCCTGGACCCGGGACAGGGTTGGTGAAGCTTTCTTT
TRBV28	TRBJ2-1	-	-	CASSFFGPEQFF	TGTGCCAGCAGTTTCTTCGGTCCTGAGCAGTTCTTC
TRBV3-1/TRBV3-2	TRBJ2-6	-	-	CASSQARSGVGANVLTF	TGTGCCAGCAGCCAAGCTAGGTCCGGGGTCGGGGCCAACGTCCTGACTTTC
TRBV29-1	TRBJ2-3	-	-	CSVTGRVTDTQYF	TGCAGCGTAACCGGGCGGGTAACAGATACGCAGTATTTT
TRBV3-1/TRBV3-2	TRBJ2-2	-	-	CASSQLQRTGELFF	TGTGCCAGCAGCCAACTACAAAGAACCGGGGAGCTGTTTTTT
TRBV27	TRBJ2-1	-	TRBD2	CASRLAGGGNEQFF	TGTGCCAGCAGGCTAGCGGGAGGCGGAAATGAGCAGTTCTTC
TRBV4-1	TRBJ2-2	-	-	CASSPGPEGGGGTGELFF	TGCGCCAGCAGCCCCGGCCCGGAGGGGGGAGGGGGCACCGGGGAGCTGTTTTTT
TRBV6-5	TRBJ1-6	-	-	CASSPRLSFNSPLHF	TGTGCCAGCAGCCCAAGACTTTCGTTCAACTCACCCCTCCACTTT
TRBV5-1	TRBJ1-1	-	-	CASSLPTDEAFF	TGCGCCAGCAGCCTCCCGACGGATGAAGCTTTCTTT
TRBV4-1	TRBJ1-5	-	-	CASSPDSPGPQHF	TGCGCCAGCAGCCCAGACAGCCCCGGGCCCCAGCATTTT
TRBV7-3	TRBJ2-1	-	-	CASSLTERGEQFF	TGTGCCAGCAGCTTAACTGAGAGGGGTGAGCAGTTCTTC
TRBV5-6	TRBJ1-2	-	TRBD1	CASSAETGGFFYGYTF	TGTGCCAGCAGCGCCGAGACAGGGGGCTTTTTCTATGGCTACACCTTC
TRBV10-1	TRBJ2-5	-	TRBD1	CASSRGLGETQYF	TGCGCCAGCAGCAGGGGGTTAGGGGAGACCCAGTACTTC
TRBV18	TRBJ2-2	-	TRBD1	CASSPRTGGLLGTGELFF	TGTGCCAGCTCACCACGGACAGGGGGACTCCTTGGGACCGGGGAGCTGTTTTTT
TRBV9	TRBJ2-5	-	-	CASSLWGDRAAQYF	TGTGCCAGCAGCCTATGGGGGGACCGGGCGGCCCAGTACTTC
TRBV28	TRBJ1-4	-	-	CASTKWGPGEKLFF	TGTGCCAGCACTAAGTGGGGGCCGGGTGAAAAACTGTTTTTT
TRBV7-8	TRBJ1-3	-	-	CASSSTVFGNTIYF	TGTGCCAGCAGCTCCACCGTATTTGGAAACACCATATATTTT
TRBV3-1/TRBV3-2	TRBJ1-2	-	-	CASSHQGRNYGYTF	TGTGCCAGCAGCCACCAGGGACGGAACTATGGCTACACCTTC
TRBV15	TRBJ1-1	once	TRBD1	CATSGGQQEAFF	TGTGCCACCAGCGGGGGACAGCAAGAAGCTTTCTTT
TRBV2	TRBJ1-2	-	-	CASCQGPDYGYTF	TGTGCCAGCTGTCAGGGGCCGGACTATGGCTACACCTTC
TRBV18	TRBJ2-2	-	TRBD2	CASSPRSGRANTGELFF	TGTGCCAGCTCACCGAGGAGCGGGAGGGCGAACACCGGGGAGCTGTTTTTT
TRBV10-1	TRBJ2-3	-	-	CASSEGQLGTDTQYF	TGCGCCAGCAGTGAGGGGCAGCTGGGCACAGATACGCAGTATTTT
TRBV28	TRBJ1-6	-	TRBD1	CASSSTGGNSPLHF	TGTGCCAGCAGTTCGACAGGGGGGAATTCACCCCTCCACTTT
TRBV28	TRBJ2-7	-	-	CASSLSGYEQYF	TGTGCCAGCAGTTTGTCCGGTTACGAGCAGTACTTC
TRBV14	TRBJ2-5	-	TRBD2	CASSQFRASGGETQYF	TGTGCCAGCAGCCAATTTCGTGCTAGCGGGGGAGAGACCCAGTACTTC
TRBV18	TRBJ1-5	-	TRBD1	CASSLDRGSQPQHF	TGTGCCAGCTCCCTGGACAGGGGCAGTCAGCCCCAGCATTTT
TRBV7-9	TRBJ2-1	few	-	CASSLSPRTYNEQFF	TGTGCCAGCAGCTTAAGTCCCAGGACCTACAATGAGCAGTTCTTC
TRBV27	TRBJ1-4	-	-	CASKGGLNEKLFF	TGTGCCAGCAAGGGGGGGCTTAATGAAAAACTGTTTTTT
TRBV28	TRBJ1-4	-	-	CASRLRGKLFF	TGTGCCAGCAGGCTCCGGGGGAAACTGTTTTTT
TRBV2	TRBJ2-7	-	-	CASSETRQAYEQYF	TGTGCCAGCAGTGAAACCAGACAGGCCTACGAGCAGTACTTC
TRBV4-2	TRBJ2-2	-	TRBD1	CASSPEGGQGLAGELFF	TGTGCCAGCAGCCCAGAAGGGGGACAGGGGTTGGCCGGGGAGCTGTTTTTT
TRBV7-2	TRBJ1-3	-	TRBD1	CASSPRQGAGGNTIYF	TGTGCCAGCAGCCCTAGACAGGGGGCGGGCGGAAACACCATATATTTT
TRBV29-1	TRBJ2-1	-	-	CSAEGSSYNEQFF	TGCAGCGCCGAGGGAAGCTCCTACAATGAGCAGTTCTTC
TRBV18	TRBJ1-1	-	-	CASSPSGDNEAFF	TGTGCCAGCTCACCATCAGGGGACAATGAAGCTTTCTTT
TRBV7-9	TRBJ1-1	-	-	CASSLEAAEATEAFF	TGTGCCAGCAGCTTAGAGGCTGCGGAGGCCACTGAAGCTTTCTTT
TRBV27	TRBJ2-4	-	-	CASSRLAGGGVAKNIQYF	TGTGCCAGCAGTCGCCTAGCCGGAGGGGGAGTAGCCAAAAACATTCAGTACTTC
TRBV5-1	TRBJ2-6	-	-	CASSLSQAGANVLTF	TGCGCCAGCAGCTTGAGCCAGGCCGGGGCCAACGTCCTGACTTTC
TRBV4-3	TRBJ1-4	-	-	CASSQDRGGRNEKLFF	TGCGCCAGCAGCCAAGATAGGGGAGGGAGGAATGAAAAACTGTTTTTT